The 20 T cell receptor beta chains below come from one sample, sequenced in a study of siplizumab effects on memory and regulatory T cells. The method was immunoSEQ multiplex PCR; TCRdb's version includes in-frame clones alone and lacks a portion of them. The sample carries 60,000 to 80,000 clones, around four fifths recorded once. The sample consisted of memory CD4+ T cells sorted from blood. These TCRs come from a human donor in good health.

The chain has TRBV10-3 and TRBJ2-7; D is tentatively TRBD1 or TRBD2 (5 bases each). The CDR3 runs to 17 residues. Per the germline V gene, CDR1 is ENHRY and CDR2 is SYGVKD. V was trimmed by 0 bases and J by 3 bases, leaving 18 bases between them. The CDR3 DNA reads TGTGCCATCAGTGAGTCGCTTGTGGGGGAAAAGAGCTACGAGCAGTACTTC. Its protein is CAISESLVGEKSYEQYF.

The chain combines TRBV5-1 with TRBJ2-7, with 9 bases matching TRBD1. Trimming cost V 4 bases and J 5 bases; bases outside gene matches: 4. The germline V gene has CDR1 SGHRS and CDR2 YFSETQ. This CDR3 region has 13 residues. The CDR3 here is CASSKDRGHEQYF. The CDR3 nucleotides are TGCGCCAGCAGCAAGGACAGGGGCCACGAGCAGTACTTC.

This clone was seen only once. The V and J genes are TRBV5-5 and TRBJ2-7; possibly TRBD1 for D (6 bases). The length of the CDR3 is 14 residues. The germline V gene encodes CDR1 SGHKS and CDR2 YYEKEE (reference sequence). The V end lost 1 base, the J end lost 0 bases, and 8 bases lay between the germline ends. The CDR3 protein is CASSLTGNSYEQYF. CDR3 DNA sequence: TGTGCCAGCAGCTTGACAGGGAACTCCTACGAGCAGTACTTC.

The chain's CDR3 is CASSLRTGFHEQYF. Written as DNA, the CDR3 is TGTGCCAGCAGTCTCCGGACAGGGTTCCACGAGCAGTACTTC. The genes are TRBV6-6 and TRBJ2-7; 8 bases line up with TRBD1. The CDR3 contains 14 residues. CDR1 and CDR2 (germline): MNHNY, SVGAGI (reference sequence). V lost 5 bases and J lost 5; bases outside the gene matches: 8.

This chain links TRBV4-2 with TRBJ2-1; TRBD1 or TRBD2 may be the D gene (7 bases each). The CDR3 length is 16 residues. V lost 6 bases, J lost 1 base, and 16 bases lay in between. From germline, CDR1 is LGHNA and CDR2 YNFKEQ. The CDR3 coding sequence is TGTGCCAGCAGTCCCAGGGGGGGCCTTTCCTACAATGAGCAGTTCTTC. Translating it yields CASSPRGGLSYNEQFF.

The chain combines TRBV6-5 with TRBJ1-1; a weak D match, TRBD1 (5 bases). The V end was cut by 7 bases, the J end by 4 bases, with 16 bases between. The CDR3 totals 14 residues. In germline, CDR1 is MNHEY, CDR2 SVGAGI. The CDR3 reads CASTPSGGITEAFF. The CDR3 coding sequence is TGTGCCAGCACCCCGAGCGGGGGAATCACTGAAGCTTTCTTT.

The CDR3 sequence is CASSGTGGDEQFF. The CDR3 DNA is TGCGCCAGCAGCGGAACAGGGGGCGATGAGCAGTTCTTC. The gene calls are TRBV5-1 and TRBJ2-1, with 9 bases fitting TRBD1. The CDR3 sequence is 13 residues long. Germline V gene lookup returns CDR1 SGHRS and CDR2 YFSETQ. Trimming at V came to 4 bases and at J to 8 bases, leaving 4 bases not matched to a gene.

The rearrangement links TRBV6-5 to TRBJ1-1; no reliable D call. This CDR3 has 15 residues. From germline, CDR1 is MNHEY and CDR2 SVGAGI. Trimming pared 2 bases from V and 0 bases from J, leaving 10 bases between. The CDR3 bases are TGTGCCAGCAGTTACCTGGGAGACATGAACACTGAAGCTTTCTTT. Protein sequence: CASSYLGDMNTEAFF.

The genes are TRBV12-5 and TRBJ2-5; D possibly corresponds to TRBD2 (5 bases). The J call is doubtful: the DNA matches TRBJ2-7 better. Germline V gene sequence: CDR1 LGHNT, CDR2 FRNRAP. This CDR3 contains 11 residues. For the CDR3, the DNA is TGTGCTAGCCTCGGGAACTACGAGCAGTACTTC. Its translation is CASLGNYEQYF.

The rearrangement uses TRBV7-2 and TRBJ2-2; D remains ambiguous. Germline V gene lookup returns CDR1 SGHTA and CDR2 FQGNSA. The CDR3 spans 16 residues. Trimming removed 2 bases at V and 7 bases at J, with 17 bases between. In DNA form, the CDR3 reads TGTGCCAGCAGCTTAAACCACCCTAGGACCGGCGGGGAGCTGTTTTTT. It translates to CASSLNHPRTGGELFF.

The CDR3 is CASSERLSDTF. CDR3 DNA sequence: TGTGCCAGCAGTGAACGACTTAGTGACACCTTC. The chain carries TRBV2 and TRBJ1-2; no clear D. Trimming left V 2 bases short and J 12 bases short, with 10 bases between. CDR3 length equals 11 residues. Germline values: CDR1 SNHLY, CDR2 FYNNEI. Complete variable domain (other parts from reference TRBV2 and TRBJ1-2): EPEVTQTPSHQVTQMGQEVILRCVPISNHLYFYWYRQILGQKVEFLVSFYNNEISEKSEIFDDQFSVERPDGSNFTLKIRSTKLEDSAMYFCASSERLSDTFGSGTRLTVV.

This chain joins TRBV5-1 and TRBJ1-1; D uncertain. The CDR3 totals 13 residues. V was shortened by 6 bases and J by 1 base, with 10 bases between the two germline ends. Germline CDR1 SGHRS, CDR2 YFSETQ. The CDR3 protein is CASMYGPNTEAFF. The CDR3 DNA reads as TGCGCCAGCATGTACGGGCCGAACACTGAAGCTTTCTTT.

The chain couples TRBV15 to TRBJ2-7; 10 bases fit TRBD2. Trimming took 6 bases from V and 2 from J; bases not matched to a gene: 4. The CDR3 has 14 amino acids. Germline V gene data show CDR1 as LNHNV and CDR2 as YYDKDF (reference sequence). The CDR3 DNA is TGTGCCACCAGGGCAAGCGGGAGGGCCTACGAGCAGTACTTC. As protein: CATRASGRAYEQYF.

The chain employs TRBV4-1 and TRBJ2-2, with 7 positions matching TRBD2. The CDR3 spans 16 residues. In germline, CDR1 is MGHRA, CDR2 YSYEKL. V was pared by 5 bases and J by 6 bases, with 12 bases of the junction left unmatched. The CDR3 region has the DNA TGCGCCAGCAGCGGATGGTCCAGCGGGGCCTCCGGGGAGCTGTTTTTT. Its protein is CASSGWSSGASGELFF.

This chain joins TRBV6-5 and TRBJ1-6, with D perhaps matching TRBD1 (5 bases). The CDR3 length is 16 residues. In germline, CDR1 is MNHEY, CDR2 SVGAGI. V shed 4 bases and J shed 2 bases, with 12 bases lying between them. The chain's CDR3 is CASSLGAGAYNSPLHF. The CDR3 nucleotides read TGTGCCAGCAGTTTAGGAGCGGGGGCCTATAATTCACCCCTCCACTTT.

The chain recombines TRBV7-2 with TRBJ2-7, with D perhaps matching TRBD1 or TRBD2 (5 bases each). Trimming pared 8 bases from V and 4 bases from J, leaving 18 bases between. The CDR3 has 14 amino acids. Per germline, CDR1 SGHTA and CDR2 FQGNSA. The CDR3 nucleotides are TGTGCCAGCGCCTCGAGTGGAGGACAATACGAGCAGTACTTC. Translated, it gives CASASSGGQYEQYF.

This chain joins TRBV2 and TRBJ1-1, with a weak D call TRBD1 (6 bases). CDR1 is SNHLY and CDR2 is FYNNEI in the germline V gene. Trimming took off 7 bases at V and 14 bases at J, with 23 bases between the two ends. The CDR3 is 13 residues long. As DNA, the CDR3 is TGTGCCAGCACAGAGACAGGCCAAGAGGGGGGCTTCTTT. It codes for CASTETGQEGGFF.

The DNA of the CDR3 is TGTGCCAGCAGCTTGGTTGGCAGGGGAAAGGTTGGTTACGAGCAGTACTTC. It yields the protein CASSLVGRGKVGYEQYF. This rearrangement joins TRBV5-8 to TRBJ2-7, with a possible D match to TRBD1 (6 bases). Trimming removed 0 bases from V and 4 bases from J, with 20 bases in between. The CDR3 sequence is 17 residues long. The germline V gene has CDR1 SGHTS and CDR2 YDEGEE.

The V and J genes are TRBV5-1 and TRBJ2-2; 11 bases are shared with TRBD2. Germline-derived CDR1 and CDR2 are SGHRS and YFSETQ. The CDR3 has 16 amino acids. Losses at the gene ends were 2 bases for V and 3 bases for J; bases not matched to a gene: 3. The CDR3, as DNA: TGCGCCAGCAGCTTAACACTAGCGGGGGACACCGGGGAGCTGTTTTTT. Residues: CASSLTLAGDTGELFF.

The rearrangement links TRBV9 to TRBJ2-1; TRBD2 agrees at 14 bases. CDR1 and CDR2 (germline): SGDLS, YYNGEE. Losses at the gene ends were 4 bases for V and 7 bases for J; bases not matched to a gene: 10. The CDR3 has 17 residues. The CDR3 sequence: CASSLTTGTSGSNEQFF. The CDR3 DNA reads as TGTGCCAGCAGCCTCACGACCGGGACTAGCGGGAGTAATGAGCAGTTCTTC.